One and the same sample provided the 14 T cell receptor beta chains below, sequenced in a study of blood T cell repertoires in COVID-19. The data were produced by immunoSEQ multiplex PCR, yet TCRdb's version contains in-frame clones alone and is incomplete. The sample consists of some 150,000 clones, 80% to 90% of them appearing once. The sequencing input was peripheral blood. These receptors were taken from a woman between 40 and 50 years old with acute or convalescent COVID-19.

This clone was counted a single time. The rearrangement joins TRBV23-1 to TRBJ1-6, with 10 bases aligning to TRBD1. TRBV23-1 is an ORF, with its function uncertain. There are 17 residues in the CDR3. The V and J ends lost 4 bases and 6 bases, in that order; junction bases with no gene match: 9. CDR3 residues: CASSRPDRGNLNSPLHF. The CDR3 DNA follows: TGCGCCAGCAGTCGCCCGGACAGGGGGAATCTTAATTCACCCCTCCACTTT.

The rearrangement joins TRBV2 to TRBJ2-1; TRBD2 aligns across 14 bases. The CDR3 sequence is 19 residues long. CDR1 is SNHLY, CDR2 FYNNEI, per germline. V lost 7 bases, J lost 4 bases, and 15 bases stayed unmatched. DNA for the CDR3: TGTGCCAGCACTAAAAAGGGGACTAGCGGGGGTCGTTTTTACAATGAGCAGTTCTTC. Protein sequence: CASTKKGTSGGRFYNEQFF.

The chain uses TRBV19 and TRBJ2-2; no definite D call. V lost 1 base and J 0 bases, leaving 9 bases between the germline ends. This CDR3 has 16 amino acids. The V gene's germline CDR1 is LNHDA and CDR2 SQIVND (reference sequence). The CDR3 region is CASSIVSPANTGELFF. The CDR3 region has the DNA TGTGCCAGTAGTATAGTAAGCCCCGCGAACACCGGGGAGCTGTTTTTT.

The chain links TRBV27 to TRBJ2-7; 7 nucleotides agree with TRBD1. Germline V CDR1 and CDR2: MNHEY, SMNVEV (reference sequence). This CDR3 comprises 15 residues. Losses at the gene ends were 5 bases for V and 3 bases for J; bases not matched to a gene: 10. CDR3 bases: TGTGCCAGCAGTCCACAGGGGCGCCACTTCTACGAGCAGTACTTC. Amino acids: CASSPQGRHFYEQYF.

CDR3 region: CASSDGQAGYGYTF. As DNA, the CDR3 is TGCGCCAGCAGCGATGGACAGGCGGGCTATGGCTACACCTTC. The J gene is TRBJ1-2, the V gene TRBV5-1; 7 bases are a match to TRBD1. J lost 4 bases, V lost 4 bases, and 7 bases had no gene match. CDR1 and CDR2 from the germline V gene are SGHRS and YFSETQ. This CDR3 spans 14 amino acids.

The V call is TRBV28, the J call TRBJ1-4, with D tentatively TRBD1 (5 bases). Germline V lookup: CDR1 MDHEN, CDR2 SYDVKM. The V end lost 8 bases, the J end lost 8 bases, and 15 bases lay between the germline ends. The CDR3 loop spans 13 amino acids. The CDR3 DNA sequence: TGTGCCAGCGGGCTCAGGGTAAGAGAAAAACTGTTTTTT. Its protein product is CASGLRVREKLFF.

The V call is TRBV12-3 or TRBV12-4, the J call TRBJ1-5, with TRBD1 as a possible D gene (6 bases). Trimming cost V 6 bases and J 6 bases, with 12 bases left between them. The CDR3 spans 13 residues. Here the CDR3 DNA reads TGTGCCAGCAGCCTAGACAGGTCTCAGCCCCAGCATTTT. Translation: CASSLDRSQPQHF.

The CDR3 region is CASSGTGPGEAFF. The CDR3 DNA sequence: TGCGCCAGCAGCGGAACAGGGCCGGGTGAAGCTTTCTTT. This chain links TRBV5-1 with TRBJ1-1, with D perhaps matching TRBD1 (6 bases). CDR3 length: 13 amino acids. The V gene lost 4 bases and the J gene lost 7 bases, with 14 bases spanning the gap. Germline CDR1 and CDR2: SGHRS and YFSETQ. The variable domain in full, with the rest retrieved from reference TRBV5-1 and TRBJ1-1, is KAGVTQTPRYLIKTRGQQVTLSCSPISGHRSVSWYQQTPGQGLQFLFEYFSETQRNKGNFPGRFSGRQFSNSRSEMNVSTLELGDSALYLCASSGTGPGEAFFGQGTRLTVV.

CDR3 in amino acids: CASSPPGQGAVYEQYF. The CDR3 DNA sequence: TGTGCCAGCTCACCCCCGGGACAGGGGGCTGTATACGAGCAGTACTTC. The chain carries TRBV18 and TRBJ2-7; 12 bases match TRBD1. With 3 bases clipped from V and 4 bases from J, the junction kept 7 bases outside the gene matches. This CDR3 contains 16 residues. From germline, CDR1 is KGHSH and CDR2 LQKENI.

The chain couples TRBV18 to TRBJ1-6; TRBD1 aligns across 10 bases. The germline CDR1 and CDR2 sequences are KGHSH and LQKENI. CDR3 length: 17 residues. V was pared by 4 bases and J by 7 bases, with 10 bases of the junction left unmatched. The DNA for the CDR3 is TGTGCCAGCTCACAACCGGGACAGGGGTTGTGGAATTCACCCCTCCACTTT. Translation: CASSQPGQGLWNSPLHF.

The chain employs TRBV5-5 and TRBJ2-1; no firm D call. Trimming cost V 0 bases and J 4 bases, with 8 bases left between them. Germline lookup yields CDR1 SGHKS and CDR2 YYEKEE (reference sequence). This CDR3 is built from 14 residues. Here the CDR3 reads CASSLATSYNEQFF. The CDR3 nucleotides read TGTGCCAGCAGCTTGGCTACGTCATACAATGAGCAGTTCTTC.

This sequence joins TRBV11-2 and TRBJ1-1; 7 positions agree with TRBD1. Trimming took 1 base from V and 4 from J; bases not matched to a gene: 6. The CDR3 contains 15 residues. CDR1 SGHAT and CDR2 FQNNGV come from the germline V gene. CDR3 amino acids: CASSLGQGLPTEAFF. CDR3 sequence (DNA): TGTGCCAGCAGCTTAGGACAGGGTTTGCCCACTGAAGCTTTCTTT.

The chain couples TRBV7-8 to TRBJ2-3; D remains ambiguous. The CDR3 has 14 residues. V lost 1 base, J lost 9 bases, and 14 bases lay in between. Per the germline V gene, CDR1 is SGHVS and CDR2 is FQNEAQ. CDR3 coding DNA: TGTGCCAGCAGCTTAGACCAGACGATCAGGACGCAGTATTTT. This sequence encodes CASSLDQTIRTQYF.

In this sample, this clone turned up once. The DNA for the CDR3 is TGTGCCTGGAGACTACAGGGTCACTCTGGAAACACCATATATTTT. Translation gives CAWRLQGHSGNTIYF. The V gene is TRBV30, the J gene TRBJ1-3; maybe TRBD1 (6 bases). V was clipped by 3 bases and J by 0 bases, with 12 bases between them. This CDR3 has 15 amino acids. CDR1 is GTSNPN, CDR2 SVGIG, per germline (reference sequence).